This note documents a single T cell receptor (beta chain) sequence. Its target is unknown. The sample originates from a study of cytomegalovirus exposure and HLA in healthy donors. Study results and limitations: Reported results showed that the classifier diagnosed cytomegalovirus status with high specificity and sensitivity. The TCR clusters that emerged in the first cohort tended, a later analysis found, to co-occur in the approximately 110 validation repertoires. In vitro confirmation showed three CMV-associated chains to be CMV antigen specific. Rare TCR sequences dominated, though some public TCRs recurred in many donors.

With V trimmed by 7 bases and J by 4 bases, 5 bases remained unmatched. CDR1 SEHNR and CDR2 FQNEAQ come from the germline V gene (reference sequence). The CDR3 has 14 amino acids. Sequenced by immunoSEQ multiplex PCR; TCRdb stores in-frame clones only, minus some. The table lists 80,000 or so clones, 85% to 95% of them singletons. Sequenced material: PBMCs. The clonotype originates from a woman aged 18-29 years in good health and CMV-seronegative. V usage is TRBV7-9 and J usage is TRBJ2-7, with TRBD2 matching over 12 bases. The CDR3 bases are TGTGCCAGCACTGGACTAGCGGGGTTGTACGAGCAGTACTTC. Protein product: CASTGLAGLYEQYF. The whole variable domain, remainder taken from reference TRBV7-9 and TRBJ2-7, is DTGVSQNPRHKITKRGQNVTFRCDPISEHNRLYWYRQTLGQGPEFLTYFQNEAQLEKSRLLSDRFSAERPKGSFSTLEIQRTEQGDSAMYLCASTGLAGLYEQYFGPGTRLTVT.